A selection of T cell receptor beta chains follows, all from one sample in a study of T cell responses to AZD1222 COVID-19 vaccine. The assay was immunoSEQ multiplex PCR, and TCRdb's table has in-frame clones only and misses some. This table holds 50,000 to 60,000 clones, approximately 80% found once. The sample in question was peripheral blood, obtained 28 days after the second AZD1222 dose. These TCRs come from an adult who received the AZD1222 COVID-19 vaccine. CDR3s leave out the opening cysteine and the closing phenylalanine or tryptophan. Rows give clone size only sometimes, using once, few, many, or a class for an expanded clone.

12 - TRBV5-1 ASSSSSNTGELF
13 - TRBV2 ASSVLWQGTGEQF
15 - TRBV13 ASSLGRPRGGDSPLH
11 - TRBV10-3 AIFGQHNYGYT
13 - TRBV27 ASSLSRRADTEAF
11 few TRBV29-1 SVPGVGGTEAF
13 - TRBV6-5 ASRWTGKFQDGYT
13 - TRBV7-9 ASSLAGREMDGYT
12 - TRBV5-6 ASNRVSSGNTIY
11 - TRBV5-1 ASSLATNEKLF
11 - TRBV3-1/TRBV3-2 ASSQAGAVEQF
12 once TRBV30 APADVTAEFPLH
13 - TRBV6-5 ASPESQPLRNGYT
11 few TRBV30 AWTPGGAGEQY
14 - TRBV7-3 ASSLTGAGGLSPLH
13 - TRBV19 ASSEGARSNQPQH
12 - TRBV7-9 ASSALKARETQY
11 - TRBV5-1 ASSLHDGNTIY
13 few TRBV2 ASSDKRANTGELF
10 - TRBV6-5 ASSLQAYEQY
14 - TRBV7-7 ASSLDGGRAGETQY